These 23 T cell receptor beta chains were all obtained from the same sample, sequenced in a study of beta chain features in type 1 diabetes. General study results and limits: Across all four CD4+ subsets, people with type 1 diabetes showed modestly shorter TCRB CDR3s.

Their antigen targets remain unknown. Every isolated RNA sample was fully reverse transcribed, so sequencing captured expressed TCRB transcripts. Measured with immunoSEQ multiplex PCR; TCRdb has only the in-frame clones, and not every one. The sample carries almost 350,000 clones, roughly 8.8% recorded once. Material: central memory CD4+ T cells from blood. These receptors were collected from a man under 40 with type 1 diabetes.

A single count supports this clone. The chain carries TRBV5-4 and TRBJ1-6, with TRBD1 matching over 9 bases. CDR1 is SGHNT and CDR2 is YYREEE in the germline V gene (reference sequence). Trimming took 2 bases from V and 9 from J; bases not matched to a gene: 9. This CDR3 region has 16 residues. The CDR3 reads CASSLQTGQGGSPLHF. The CDR3, as DNA: TGTGCCAGCAGCTTACAAACGGGACAGGGAGGTTCACCCCTCCACTTT.

This clone showed up just a few times. This rearrangement joins TRBV6-6 to TRBJ2-3; TRBD2 matches 10 bases. The J segment lost 9 bases and the V segment lost 4 bases, leaving 4 bases of the junction unmatched. There are 13 residues in the CDR3. From germline, CDR1 is MNHNY and CDR2 SVGAGI (reference sequence). The CDR3 region is CASSFSAGGTQYF. The CDR3 DNA reads TGTGCCAGCAGTTTTTCAGCGGGAGGGACGCAGTATTTT.

Ten or more counts support this clone. The chain employs TRBV18 and TRBJ1-6, with 9 bases matching TRBD1. There are 16 residues in the CDR3. V trimming: 2 bases; J trimming: 10 bases; junction bases outside the gene matches: 9. CDR1 and CDR2 (germline): KGHSH, LQKENI. The CDR3 loop reads CASSPYDRGEESPLHF. The CDR3 nucleotides are TGTGCCAGCTCACCATACGACAGGGGGGAGGAATCACCCCTCCACTTT.

With respect to this clone: The sample carries other DNA sequences with the same CDR3. CDR3 region: CASSLDSNQPQHF. DNA of the CDR3: TGTGCCAGCAGTCTGGATAGCAATCAGCCCCAGCATTTT. The V call is TRBV6-5, the J call TRBJ1-5; D is unresolved. CDR1 is MNHEY and CDR2 is SVGAGI in the germline V gene. V was shortened by 5 bases and J by 0 bases, with 5 bases between the two germline ends. This CDR3 has 13 amino acids.

This clone turned up a few times. The chain recombines TRBV11-3 with TRBJ2-3, with D unclear. This CDR3 comprises 15 residues. Germline V lookup: CDR1 SGHNT, CDR2 YENEEA. V lost 2 bases to trimming and J lost 0 bases, with 9 bases between them. The CDR3 sequence: CASSLNWGSTDTQYF. CDR3 coding DNA: TGTGCCAGCAGCTTAAATTGGGGTAGCACAGATACGCAGTATTTT.

V usage is TRBV10-3 and J usage is TRBJ2-7; D is uncertain. Per the germline V gene, CDR1 is ENHRY and CDR2 is SYGVKD. This CDR3 has 16 amino acids. The V end lost 4 bases, the J end lost 0 bases, and 16 bases lay between the germline ends. CDR3 in DNA: TGTGCCATCAGTGGATCGGCAACCAGGAGCTCCTACGAGCAGTACTTC. Translation gives CAISGSATRSSYEQYF.

This clone was seen more than once but under ten times. V is TRBV19 and J is TRBJ1-4; D is unclear. The CDR3 loop spans 14 amino acids. The V and J ends lost 6 bases and 0 bases respectively, with 8 bases between them. Per the germline V gene, CDR1 is LNHDA and CDR2 is SQIVND (reference sequence). The CDR3 here is CASRRTSTNEKLFF. The DNA of the CDR3 is TGTGCCAGTAGAAGGACTTCAACTAATGAAAAACTGTTTTTT.

This clone appeared a few times. V is TRBV7-2 and J is TRBJ2-7; D possibly corresponds to TRBD1 (6 bases). This CDR3 has 15 amino acids. The germline CDR1 and CDR2 sequences are SGHTA and FQGNSA. The V and J ends lost 5 bases and 2 bases respectively, with 16 bases between them. CDR3 sequence (DNA): TGTGCCAGCAGCCTCGCCGGGACAAGCCCCTACGAGCAGTACTTC. This gives the protein CASSLAGTSPYEQYF.

This clone was detected only a few times. The chain is built from TRBV28 and TRBJ2-6, with D tentatively TRBD1 (5 bases). The CDR3 length is 16 residues. Trimming removed 6 bases at V and 2 bases at J, with 14 bases between. CDR1 and CDR2 from the germline V gene are MDHEN and SYDVKM. CDR3 sequence reads: CASRGYGAAGANVLTF. The CDR3 nucleotides read TGTGCCAGCAGGGGTTATGGGGCGGCTGGGGCCAACGTCCTGACTTTC.

The gene calls are TRBV6-6 and TRBJ2-2; weak D call: TRBD2 (5 bases). The germline CDR1 and CDR2 sequences are MNHNY and SVGAGI (reference sequence). V was pared by 7 bases and J by 2 bases, with 11 bases between. CDR3 length equals 14 residues. The CDR3 spells CASNLGVNTGELFF. The CDR3 DNA is TGTGCCAGCAACCTGGGAGTAAACACCGGGGAGCTGTTTTTT.

This clone has more than one count but fewer than ten. V is TRBV4-1 and J is TRBJ1-5; D gene uncertain. Trimming took off 0 bases at V and 9 bases at J, with 6 bases between the two ends. The V gene's germline CDR1 is MGHRA and CDR2 YSYEKL. The CDR3 extends over 12 amino acids. CDR3 sequence: CASSQEEGPQHF. As DNA, the CDR3 is TGCGCCAGCAGCCAAGAGGAGGGGCCCCAGCATTTT.

This clone was counted only a few times. This rearrangement joins TRBV5-1 to TRBJ2-3; TRBD2 matches at 9 bases. Losses at the gene ends were 2 bases for V and 3 bases for J; bases not matched to a gene: 4. The V gene's germline CDR1 is SGHRS and CDR2 YFSETQ. This CDR3 comprises 15 residues. In DNA form, the CDR3 reads TGCGCCAGCAGCTTCCAGCGGGGGGAAACAGATACGCAGTATTTT. It specifies CASSFQRGETDTQYF.

The chain couples TRBV27 to TRBJ1-2, with TRBD1 matching 10 bases. The CDR3 covers 16 residues. Germline CDR1 is MNHEY and CDR2 is SMNVEV (reference sequence). Trimming at V came to 7 bases and at J to 0 bases, leaving 8 bases not matched to a gene. The CDR3 protein is CASTTRQGAANYGYTF. DNA for the CDR3: TGTGCCAGCACCACTAGACAGGGGGCAGCTAACTATGGCTACACCTTC.

The chain carries TRBV6-5 and TRBJ2-6, with no clear D. Between the trimmed V and J ends, which lost 0 bases and 0 bases, there was a span of 3 bases. CDR1 is MNHEY and CDR2 is SVGAGI in the germline V gene. This CDR3 has 15 residues. In DNA, the CDR3 is TGTGCCAGCAGTTACTCGACCTCTGGGGCCAACGTCCTGACTTTC. It is translated as CASSYSTSGANVLTF.

In this sample, this clone turned up a few times. The chain is built from TRBV7-2 and TRBJ1-3, with D perhaps TRBD1 (6 bases). This CDR3 region has 15 residues. V lost 5 bases and J 0 bases, leaving 11 bases between the germline ends. Germline values: CDR1 SGHTA, CDR2 FQGNSA. The CDR3 coding sequence is TGTGCCAGCAGCCCACAGGGCCTCTCTGGAAACACCATATATTTT. Protein product: CASSPQGLSGNTIYF.

V and J are TRBV19 and TRBJ2-1; possible D gene TRBD1, 6 bases. The V and J ends lost 3 bases and 4 bases respectively, with 10 bases between them. The CDR3 is 14 residues long. The germline gives CDR1 LNHDA, CDR2 SQIVND (reference sequence). The CDR3 is CASSMGDIYNEQFF. CDR3 DNA: TGTGCCAGTAGTATGGGGGACATTTACAATGAGCAGTTCTTC.

The chain uses TRBV7-6 and TRBJ2-7; D gene uncertain. The V end lost 1 base, the J end lost 9 bases, and 4 bases lay between the germline ends. The germline V gene encodes CDR1 SGHVS and CDR2 FNYEAQ. The CDR3 totals 10 residues. The CDR3 DNA reads TGTGCCAGCAGCTTAGTCCGGCAGTACTTC. It yields the protein CASSLVRQYF.

As regards this clone: This CDR3 is also generated by other DNA sequences in the sample. DNA of the CDR3: TGTGCCAGCAGCGTAGAGGGGAACACTGAAGCTTTCTTT. Its translation is CASSVEGNTEAFF. The V and J genes are TRBV9 and TRBJ1-1; D is uncertain. Germline CDR1 is SGDLS and CDR2 is YYNGEE. The CDR3 is 13 residues long. Trimming took 0 bases from V and 1 from J, leaving 4 bases between them.

J is TRBJ2-3 and V is TRBV11-2, with D perhaps matching TRBD2 (6 bases). This CDR3 has 17 amino acids. CDR1 is SGHAT, CDR2 FQNNGV, per germline. Trimming removed 5 bases from V and 0 bases from J, with 18 bases in between. CDR3 loop: CASSRGASAGSTDTQYF. DNA for the CDR3: TGTGCCAGCAGCAGGGGTGCTAGCGCGGGTAGCACAGATACGCAGTATTTT.

This rearrangement joins TRBV27 to TRBJ2-1; TRBD2 aligns across 8 bases. The CDR3 sequence is 16 residues long. Germline V gene data show CDR1 as MNHEY and CDR2 as SMNVEV (reference sequence). The J segment lost 6 bases and the V segment lost 6 bases, leaving 13 bases of the junction unmatched. DNA for the CDR3: TGTGCCAGCAGCCCCCCGGGTCCCCTAGCGGGCAATGAGCAGTTCTTC. Amino acid sequence: CASSPPGPLAGNEQFF.

Concerning this clone: The same CDR3 can be traced to other DNA sequences in this sample. The chain carries TRBV7-9 and TRBJ1-3, with no clear D. V lost 5 bases and J 4 bases, leaving 6 bases between the germline ends. Germline values: CDR1 SEHNR, CDR2 FQNEAQ (reference sequence). The CDR3 has 12 amino acids. CDR3 in DNA: TGTGCCAGCAGCCCGTCAGGAAACACCATATATTTT. Translated: CASSPSGNTIYF.

As to this clone: Since a far larger clone is one base different, this is likely a read error. This chain connects TRBV27 to TRBJ2-6; D gene uncertain. The CDR3 covers 13 residues. Deletions cut 7 bases from V and 0 bases from J, with 4 bases between. Germline values: CDR1 MNHEY, CDR2 SMNVEV (reference sequence). CDR3 in DNA: TGTGCCAGCACGTTCTCTGGGGCCAACGTCCTGACTTTC. It codes for CASTFSGANVLTF.

The chain is built from TRBV11-2 and TRBJ1-5, with D unresolved. V was pared by 5 bases and J by 6 bases, with 8 bases between. This CDR3 region has 12 residues. Per the germline V gene, CDR1 is SGHAT and CDR2 is FQNNGV. The chain's CDR3 is CASSAEGQPQHF. CDR3 coding DNA: TGTGCCAGCAGCGCCGAGGGTCAGCCCCAGCATTTT.